The sequence of this T cell receptor beta chain was determined in a study of T cell responses to AZD1222 COVID-19 vaccine. The germline V gene encodes CDR1 SGHTA and CDR2 FQGNSA. The V and J ends lost 5 bases and 6 bases respectively, with 10 bases between them. The length of the CDR3 is 13 residues. Measured with immunoSEQ multiplex PCR; TCRdb has only the in-frame clones, and not every one. This table has around 130,000 clones, 80% to 90% appearing once. The specimen comprised peripheral blood, sampled on day 0 of AZD1222 vaccination. The chain links TRBV7-2 to TRBJ1-4; D call uncertain. The sequence was collected from an adult in good health. The DNA of the CDR3 is TGTGCCAGCAGCCAGCGTATGGATGAAAAACTGTTTTTT. This translates into CASSQRMDEKLFF.